This is a list of T cell receptor beta chains from one sample in a study of cytomegalovirus exposure and HLA in healthy donors. Assay: immunoSEQ multiplex PCR; the TCRdb copy retains only in-frame clones and omits some. The sample lists around 130,000 clones; roughly 82% were seen once. The sequencing input was PBMCs. The receptor source for this set is a woman in her forties in good health and CMV-seropositive. CDR3s include the opening cysteine and the closing phenylalanine or tryptophan. Each record gives: CDR3 DNA, CDR3 protein, clone size, J gene, V gene, D gene. D genes are given only for firm matches. Some rows mark clone size as missing; the rest say once, few, many or name a class of expanded clone.

TGTGCCAGCAGCGATTTGACAGGGGTAAGAGATACGCAGTATTTT | CASSDLTGVRDTQYF | once | TRBJ2-3 | TRBV9 | TRBD1
TGTGCCAGCAGCATTGGTGTACAGGCGAGCTCCTACGAGCAGTACTTC | CASSIGVQASSYEQYF | - | TRBJ2-7 | TRBV5-4 | -
TGTGCCAGCAGACCCGGGATCTACGAGCAGTACTTC | CASRPGIYEQYF | - | TRBJ2-7 | TRBV28 | -
TGTGCCAGCAGTGAACTAGAGACAGATACGCAGTATTTT | CASSELETDTQYF | - | TRBJ2-3 | TRBV25-1 | -
TGCGCCAGCACTTCCGGGACAGGGTCTGAAAAACTGTTTTTT | CASTSGTGSEKLFF | few | TRBJ1-4 | TRBV5-1 | TRBD1
TGCGCCAGCAGCTGGGCTAGCGGGAGCACAGATACGCAGTATTTT | CASSWASGSTDTQYF | - | TRBJ2-3 | TRBV5-1 | TRBD2
TGTGCCAGTAGTACGGGTGTCCTTCCGGGACAGGGCGCCTACGAGCAGTACTTC | CASSTGVLPGQGAYEQYF | few | TRBJ2-7 | TRBV19 | TRBD1
TGTGCCAGCAGCCCCCAACAGGGACAGGGAGACCTCTCGAACACCGGGGAGCTGTTTTTT | CASSPQQGQGDLSNTGELFF | once | TRBJ2-2 | TRBV28 | TRBD1
TGCGCCAGCAGCCAAGATAAAACAGGGACTGAAGCTTTCTTT | CASSQDKTGTEAFF | - | TRBJ1-1 | TRBV4-3 | -
TGTGCCAGCAACCGACAGGGGGGGAGTCAGCCCCAGCATTTT | CASNRQGGSQPQHF | - | TRBJ1-5 | TRBV19 | TRBD1
TGTGCCAGCAGTAAAATGGGAGGGGGGTATAGCAATCAGCCCCAGCATTTT | CASSKMGGGYSNQPQHF | - | TRBJ1-5 | TRBV7-6 | -
TGTGCCAGCAGCGTAGCGGAGGGATCAGATACGCAGTATTTT | CASSVAEGSDTQYF | - | TRBJ2-3 | TRBV9 | -
TGTGCCAGAAGTTGCCGGAGAGGTAGAAGGAGCACTGAAGCTTTCTTT | CARSCRRGRRSTEAFF | once | TRBJ1-1 | TRBV5-3 | -
TGTGCCAGCAGTTCCACACTAGCGGGAGAGTACGAGCAGTACTTC | CASSSTLAGEYEQYF | - | TRBJ2-7 | TRBV28 | TRBD2
TGTGCCAGCAGTTCACGACAGGGGGGTAATGAAAAACTGTTTTTT | CASSSRQGGNEKLFF | - | TRBJ1-4 | TRBV2 | TRBD1
TGTGCCAGCAGTCAGGGGGCGGTGGAGCAGTACTTC | CASSQGAVEQYF | - | TRBJ2-5 | TRBV6-5 | TRBD1
TGTGCCAGCAGCCGAGACGGGGGGCAGTACTTC | CASSRDGGQYF | - | TRBJ2-5 | TRBV7-9 | TRBD2
TGTGCCAGCAGCTGGCAGGGGGTCACCGGGGAGCTGTTTTTT | CASSWQGVTGELFF | - | TRBJ2-2 | TRBV7-8 | TRBD1
TGTGCCAGCAACCCCGGAGGACAGGGGCTAGCTGGGGCCAACGTCCTGACTTTC | CASNPGGQGLAGANVLTF | - | TRBJ2-6 | TRBV7-9 | TRBD1
TGTGCCAGCAGCTCGACCCCCGGACAGAATAACGAGCAGTACTTC | CASSSTPGQNNEQYF | - | TRBJ2-7 | TRBV5-4 | -
TGTGCCAGCAGTTTGGAGAAGAACACTGAAGCTTTCTTT | CASSLEKNTEAFF | - | TRBJ1-1 | TRBV6-4 | -
TGCGCCAGCAGCACAACGCCGGGACAGGGGGCTTACGAGCAGTACTTC | CASSTTPGQGAYEQYF | - | TRBJ2-7 | TRBV5-1 | TRBD1
TGTGCCATCAGGGGGGCTAGCGGCTACAATGAGCAGTTCTTC | CAIRGASGYNEQFF | - | TRBJ2-1 | TRBV10-3 | -
TGCGCCAGCACCCGACAAACCTTAGCGGGAGTGTCAGATACGCAGTATTTT | CASTRQTLAGVSDTQYF | - | TRBJ2-3 | TRBV10-1 | TRBD2
TGTGCCAGCAGCCGAGTAACAGATACGCAGTATTTT | CASSRVTDTQYF | few | TRBJ2-3 | TRBV7-2 | -
TGTGCCTGGAGCGGACAGGGAGGTAATTCACCCCTCCACTTT | CAWSGQGGNSPLHF | - | TRBJ1-6 | TRBV30 | TRBD1
TGTGCCAGCAGCTTATTCGGACAGGGGCTGGACGGCTACACCTTC | CASSLFGQGLDGYTF | few | TRBJ1-2 | TRBV7-3 | TRBD1
TGTGCCAGCAGTACCCAGGGGGGACAAGAGACCCAGTACTTC | CASSTQGGQETQYF | once | TRBJ2-5 | TRBV6-1 | -
TGCGCCAGCAGCCAACTAACAGGGGACATTCAGTACTTC | CASSQLTGDIQYF | - | TRBJ2-4 | TRBV4-3 | TRBD1
TGTGCCAGCAGTTTCCTCGGGCGAGGGATGAACACTGAAGCTTTCTTT | CASSFLGRGMNTEAFF | - | TRBJ1-1 | TRBV28 | -
TGTGCCAGCAGCACGATCCAGTTCCCCTTC | CASSTIQFPF | - | TRBJ1-2 | TRBV5-8 | -
TGTGCCAGCAGCTATCCGGTACAGATAGGATACGAGCAGTACTTC | CASSYPVQIGYEQYF | once | TRBJ2-7 | TRBV7-9 | -
TGTGCCAGCAGCCCTAGACAGGGGCGAAATGGCTACACCTTC | CASSPRQGRNGYTF | - | TRBJ1-2 | TRBV7-6 | TRBD1
TGTGCCAGCAGCTTAGCCTTTAGGAGCGGGAGCCTCTACAATGAGCAGTTCTTC | CASSLAFRSGSLYNEQFF | - | TRBJ2-1 | TRBV7-6 | TRBD2
TGTGCCATCGGGGTAGCGGGAAGTAATGAGCAGTTCTTC | CAIGVAGSNEQFF | few | TRBJ2-1 | TRBV10-3 | TRBD2
TGTGCCAGCAGCCAAGACCCTTTAGCGGGGGGGAACACAGATACGCAGTATTTT | CASSQDPLAGGNTDTQYF | - | TRBJ2-3 | TRBV4-2 | TRBD2
TGCAGCGCAGTGGGGCCCCATATGAACACTGAAGCTTTCTTT | CSAVGPHMNTEAFF | - | TRBJ1-1 | TRBV29-1 | -
TGTGCCAGCACCCTGGGCAGGGTGAATCAGCCCCAGCATTTT | CASTLGRVNQPQHF | - | TRBJ1-5 | TRBV5-6 | -
TGCGCCAGCAGCTTGGTGCTAACAGATCCACCCTCCTACAATGAGCAGTTCTTC | CASSLVLTDPPSYNEQFF | - | TRBJ2-1 | TRBV5-1 | -
TGTGCCAGCAGCTTACGGCACAGGGTAGAGGGGTGGAACATTCAGTACTTC | CASSLRHRVEGWNIQYF | - | TRBJ2-4 | TRBV5-6 | -
TGTGCCAGCAGCGAGTGGACTAGCGGGGCCAAAAACATTCAGTACTTC | CASSEWTSGAKNIQYF | - | TRBJ2-4 | TRBV7-3 | TRBD2
TGCGCCAGCAGTGATAGGGGGACCAACTATGGCTACACCTTC | CASSDRGTNYGYTF | - | TRBJ1-2 | TRBV10-2 | -
TGCGCCAGCAGTCAATCGTCAACAGCCTATCAGCCCCAGCATTTT | CASSQSSTAYQPQHF | - | TRBJ1-5 | TRBV23-1 | -
TGTGCCAGTAGTATTTCTGACGGGAACTATGGCTACACCTTC | CASSISDGNYGYTF | - | TRBJ1-2 | TRBV19 | -
TGCGCCAGCAGCTTGATCGGCAGGGCGAACACTGAAGCTTTCTTT | CASSLIGRANTEAFF | - | TRBJ1-1 | TRBV5-1 | -
TGTGCCAGCAACGGTCGCTGGGGGCTGATGAACACTGAAGCTTTCTTT | CASNGRWGLMNTEAFF | - | TRBJ1-1 | TRBV5-5 | -
TGTGCCAGCAGCTTATCGGGACAGGTATCGGGTAGGGACATTCAGTACTTC | CASSLSGQVSGRDIQYF | - | TRBJ2-4 | TRBV7-2 | TRBD1
TGTGCCAGCAGCAGTAGGGGAGGCTATGGCTACACCTTC | CASSSRGGYGYTF | - | TRBJ1-2 | TRBV6-5 | -
TGTGCCAGCAGCCCCTTGGCAGGAGGAATAGAGACCCAGTACTTC | CASSPLAGGIETQYF | - | TRBJ2-5 | TRBV7-2 | -
TGTGCCTACTCGCTCGGCGGGGGGGCCGGAGACATTCAGTACTTC | CAYSLGGGAGDIQYF | few | TRBJ2-4 | TRBV30 | TRBD2
TGTGCCAGCAGCCGCCGGGACAGGGTTGATGGCTACACCTTC | CASSRRDRVDGYTF | - | TRBJ1-2 | TRBV7-8 | TRBD1
TGTGCCTGGAGTACAGGGACAGGAGACTACGAGCAGTACTTC | CAWSTGTGDYEQYF | once | TRBJ2-7 | TRBV30 | TRBD1
TGCAGCGTTGAGGGACTAGCGGGAGCTGACGAGCAGTACTTC | CSVEGLAGADEQYF | few | TRBJ2-7 | TRBV29-1 | TRBD2
TGTGCCAGCAGCTGGACTAGGTCCCTCGCCCCCTACGAGCAGTACTTC | CASSWTRSLAPYEQYF | - | TRBJ2-7 | TRBV7-9 | TRBD2
TGTGCCAGTAGTAGAGGGACAGGGGGAAACGAGCAGTACTTC | CASSRGTGGNEQYF | - | TRBJ2-7 | TRBV19 | TRBD1
TGTGCCAGCAGCCCCCGGACAGGCTATAACTATGGCTACACCTTC | CASSPRTGYNYGYTF | - | TRBJ1-2 | TRBV6-5 | TRBD1
TGTGCCAGCTCACCACGGTTACAGGGGAGCAATGAGCAGTTCTTC | CASSPRLQGSNEQFF | - | TRBJ2-1 | TRBV18 | TRBD1
TGTGCCAGCAGCTTAAACCCAGGGGTTGATGGCTACACCTTC | CASSLNPGVDGYTF | - | TRBJ1-2 | TRBV11-2 | -